The 29 T cell receptor beta chains listed next were all sequenced from one sample in a study of CD8 T cells in ankylosing spondylitis. General study results and limits: The study identified a TCR beta motif of roughly eight highly homologous variants that appeared characteristic of ankylosing spondylitis blood.

TCRdb called the 5' RACE reads again in MiXCR, with one record for every CDR3 protein. The sample has about 480,000 distinct CDR3 sequences, under 20% seen once; the top ten hold 0.95% to 1.1%. Their recognized antigens are unknown. Sequencing was carried out using blood, either unsorted or a sorted T cell fraction (not recorded which). These receptors all come from a male donor with ankylosing spondylitis.

This clonotype was recorded a few times. The V and J genes are TRBV7-9 and TRBJ1-1, with D possibly being TRBD1 (5 bases). Germline values: CDR1 SEHNR, CDR2 FQNEAQ (reference sequence). The CDR3 extends over 16 amino acids. Trimming pared 5 bases from V and 4 bases from J, leaving 20 bases between. CDR3: CASSAGGGTVGTEAFF. DNA of the CDR3: TGTGCCAGCAGCGCGGGGGGGGGGACCGTCGGCACTGAAGCTTTCTTT.

This rearrangement joins TRBV5-1 to TRBJ2-1, with D unresolved. Trimming left V 0 bases short and J 2 bases short, with 6 bases between. Germline V gene data show CDR1 as SGHRS and CDR2 as YFSETQ. The CDR3 has 14 residues. The CDR3: CASSLAATYNEQFF. In DNA, the CDR3 is TGCGCCAGCAGCTTGGCGGCCACCTACAATGAGCAGTTCTTC.

The V gene is TRBV29-1, the J gene TRBJ2-1; TRBD1 aligns across 7 bases. Germline CDR1 reads SQVTM; CDR2 reads ANQGSEA. Germline trimming cut 7 bases from V and 4 bases from J; bases unmatched to any gene: 16. This CDR3 has 16 residues. CDR3 sequence reads: CSGEGTGTAKYNEQFF. The CDR3 nucleotides are TGCAGCGGTGAGGGTACCGGGACAGCAAAATACAATGAGCAGTTCTTC.

This clonotype was counted once. The chain is built from TRBV11-3 and TRBJ2-5; TRBD1 or TRBD2 may be the D gene (6 bases each). This CDR3 spans 14 amino acids. With 4 bases removed from V and 8 bases from J, the gap between germline ends came to 17 bases. Germline CDR1 SGHNT, CDR2 YENEEA. The CDR3 DNA reads TGTGCCAGCAGCTCTAACAGCGAGGGGGGAACCCAGTACTTC. Amino acids: CASSSNSEGGTQYF.

This clonotype has at least ten counts. The gene calls are TRBV9 and TRBJ1-2; 8 nucleotides align to TRBD1. V shed 3 bases, J shed 2 bases, and the junction held 12 bases outside the gene matches. The CDR3 contains 17 residues. CDR1 is SGDLS, CDR2 YYNGEE, per germline. CDR3 sequence: CASSAPDRAGLNYGYTF. The DNA for the CDR3 is TGTGCCAGCAGCGCCCCGGACAGGGCGGGATTAAACTATGGCTACACCTTC. Full variable domain (rest looked up from reference TRBV9 and TRBJ1-2): DSGVTQTPKHLITATGQRVTLRCSPRSGDLSVYWYQQSLDQGLQFLIQYYNGEERAKGNILERFSAQQFPDLHSELNLSSLELGDSALYFCASSAPDRAGLNYGYTFGSGTRLTVV.

The chain uses TRBV18 and TRBJ2-7; 7 positions match TRBD2. Per germline, CDR1 KGHSH and CDR2 LQKENI. The CDR3 has 15 amino acids. V lost 3 bases, J lost 2 bases, and 7 bases stayed unmatched. CDR3 in amino acids: CASSPSGTTAYEQYF. The CDR3 nucleotides read TGTGCCAGCTCACCTTCCGGGACTACCGCCTACGAGCAGTACTTC. Supplemented by reference TRBV18 and TRBJ2-7, the full variable domain reads NAGVMQNPRHLVRRRGQEARLRCSPMKGHSHVYWYRQLPEEGLKFMVYLQKENIIDESGMPKERFSAEFPKEGPSILRIQQVVRGDSAAYFCASSPSGTTAYEQYFGPGTRLTVT.

The chain is built from TRBV5-1 and TRBJ1-6; 10 nucleotides agree with TRBD1. The CDR3 contains 15 residues. Trimming cost V 4 bases and J 7 bases; bases outside gene matches: 5. Germline lookup yields CDR1 SGHRS and CDR2 YFSETQ. The CDR3 DNA reads TGCGCCAGCAGCGGGGGGACAGGGGCGAATTCACCCCTCCACTTT. It specifies CASSGGTGANSPLHF.

This clonotype was recorded a few times. V is TRBV14 and J is TRBJ1-4, with 11 nucleotides matching TRBD1. The CDR3 consists of 17 residues. Germline CDR1 is SGHDN and CDR2 is FVKESK. Trimming removed 3 bases from V and 3 bases from J; junction bases left unmatched: 6. CDR3: CASSQRDRGKANEKLFF. The CDR3 region has the DNA TGTGCCAGCAGCCAGAGGGACAGGGGGAAAGCTAATGAAAAACTGTTTTTT. Full variable domain (missing parts from reference TRBV14 and TRBJ1-4): EAGVTQFPSHSVIEKGQTVTLRCDPISGHDNLYWYRRVMGKEIKFLLHFVKESKQDESGMPNNRFLAERTGGTYSTLKVQPAELEDSGVYFCASSQRDRGKANEKLFFGSGTQLSVL.

This clonotype has ten or more counts. The chain is built from TRBV14 and TRBJ1-5; no firm D call. V was trimmed by 3 bases and J by 6 bases, leaving 9 bases between them. In germline, CDR1 is SGHDN, CDR2 FVKESK. The CDR3 loop spans 13 amino acids. CDR3 sequence reads: CASSQELGQPQHF. The CDR3 DNA sequence: TGTGCCAGCAGCCAGGAACTCGGTCAGCCCCAGCATTTT.

This clonotype was counted at least ten times. The chain is built from TRBV12-3 or TRBV12-4 and TRBJ2-7; D uncertain. This CDR3 comprises 12 residues. V shed 4 bases and J shed 6 bases, with 10 bases lying between them. As DNA, the CDR3 is TGTGCCAGCAGTTCCCGACCCTCCGAGCAGTACTTC. It yields the protein CASSSRPSEQYF.

V is TRBV27 and J is TRBJ1-5; 9 bases fit TRBD1. Per germline, CDR1 MNHEY and CDR2 SMNVEV (reference sequence). With V trimmed by 6 bases and J by 6 bases, 3 bases remained unmatched. The CDR3 is made up of 13 amino acids. In nucleotides, the CDR3 is TGTGCCAGCAGGGGACAGGGCAGTCAGCCCCAGCATTTT. This translates into CASRGQGSQPQHF.

This clonotype has ten or more counts. The genes are TRBV9 and TRBJ2-3; maybe TRBD2 (6 bases). CDR1 and CDR2 (germline): SGDLS, YYNGEE. This CDR3 contains 17 residues. The ends were cut back, 0 bases at V and 0 bases at J, with 14 bases in the middle. The CDR3 DNA follows: TGTGCCAGCAGCGTAGGAGGCGGACTACCTAGCACAGATACGCAGTATTTT. Translated, it gives CASSVGGGLPSTDTQYF.

The J gene is TRBJ2-2, the V gene TRBV6-1, with 9 bases aligning to TRBD2. CDR1 is MNHNS, CDR2 SASEGT, per germline. The junction had 11 bases not matched to a gene; V was cut back by 7 bases and J by 5 bases. The CDR3 length is 16 residues. In DNA form, the CDR3 reads TGTGCCAGCACCCGAGGGGAGCTAGCGGGGACCGGGGAGCTGTTTTTT. This encodes CASTRGELAGTGELFF.

The chain has TRBV10-3 and TRBJ1-4; D remains ambiguous. CDR3 size: 13 residues. In germline, CDR1 is ENHRY, CDR2 SYGVKD. Trimming took off 0 bases at V and 5 bases at J, with 4 bases between the two ends. CDR3 DNA sequence: TGTGCCATCAGTGAGTCGCCGAATGAAAAACTGTTTTTT. It translates to CAISESPNEKLFF.

V usage is TRBV4-2 and J usage is TRBJ1-5; D unclear. CDR1 is LGHNA and CDR2 is YNFKEQ in the germline V gene. Deletions cut 0 bases from V and 7 bases from J, with 10 bases between. This CDR3 is 14 amino acids long. This CDR3 reads CASSQEGMEQPQHF. The CDR3 DNA reads TGTGCCAGCAGCCAAGAAGGGATGGAACAGCCCCAGCATTTT.

This chain connects TRBV5-1 to TRBJ2-2, with D possibly being TRBD2 (6 bases). V lost 6 bases and J 8 bases, leaving 23 bases between the germline ends. The germline gives CDR1 SGHRS, CDR2 YFSETQ. The length of the CDR3 is 16 residues. Written as DNA, the CDR3 is TGCGCCAGCAACTCTAACACCGGGACTGCGAGGGGGGAGCTGTTTTTT. Translating gives CASNSNTGTARGELFF.

This chain uses TRBV7-9 with TRBJ1-1; D is unclear. The V and J ends lost 5 bases and 3 bases respectively, with 13 bases between them. Germline V gene data show CDR1 as SEHNR and CDR2 as FQNEAQ (reference sequence). This CDR3 spans 14 amino acids. The CDR3 sequence is CASSPRNVDTEAFF. CDR3 DNA sequence: TGTGCCAGCAGCCCTAGGAACGTCGACACTGAAGCTTTCTTT. Variable domain in full (rest from reference TRBV7-9 and TRBJ1-1): DTGVSQNPRHKITKRGQNVTFRCDPISEHNRLYWYRQTLGQGPEFLTYFQNEAQLEKSRLLSDRFSAERPKGSFSTLEIQRTEQGDSAMYLCASSPRNVDTEAFFGQGTRLTVV.

A few counts support this clonotype. This chain connects TRBV6-1 to TRBJ2-1; 11 bases line up with TRBD2. The ends lost 6 bases at V and 6 bases at J; junction bases unmatched: 4. Germline CDR1 MNHNS, CDR2 SASEGT. The CDR3 length is 14 residues. CDR3 protein: CASSRTSGLNEQFF. The CDR3 DNA reads as TGTGCCAGCAGCCGGACTAGCGGGCTCAATGAGCAGTTCTTC.

V is TRBV28 and J is TRBJ1-1, with TRBD1 identical over 7 bases. This CDR3 comprises 16 residues. CDR1 is MDHEN, CDR2 SYDVKM, per germline. V shed 5 bases, J shed 2 bases, and the junction held 11 bases outside the gene matches. Here the CDR3 reads CASSPQGGRGNTEAFF. As DNA, the CDR3 is TGTGCCAGCAGTCCCCAGGGGGGGCGCGGTAACACTGAAGCTTTCTTT. Full variable domain (remainder filled in from reference TRBV28 and TRBJ1-1): DVKVTQSSRYLVKRTGEKVFLECVQDMDHENMFWYRQDPGLGLRLIYFSYDVKMKEKGDIPEGYSVSREKKERFSLILESASTNQTSMYLCASSPQGGRGNTEAFFGQGTRLTVV.

This clonotype appeared a few times. The genes are TRBV25-1 and TRBJ2-3; unclear D gene. The germline V gene has CDR1 MGHDK and CDR2 SYGVNS. V lost 3 bases and J lost 0, with 10 bases in between. CDR3 length equals 15 residues. CDR3 residues: CASSESGLSTDTQYF. The CDR3 DNA reads TGTGCCAGCAGTGAGTCTGGGTTGAGCACAGATACGCAGTATTTT.

At least ten counts were recorded for this clonotype. V is TRBV12-3 or TRBV12-4 and J is TRBJ2-7; weak D call: TRBD2 (5 bases). CDR3 length equals 14 residues. Trimming cost V 3 bases and J 2 bases, with 11 bases left between them. The CDR3 nucleotides read TGTGCCAGCAGTTTCTCTGGGGAGCCCTACGAGCAGTACTTC. As protein: CASSFSGEPYEQYF.

This clonotype was detected only a few times. V is TRBV6-1 and J is TRBJ2-5; TRBD1 matches at 9 bases. CDR1 MNHNS and CDR2 SASEGT come from the germline V gene. This CDR3 spans 15 amino acids. V lost 8 bases to trimming and J lost 5 bases; unmatched junction nucleotides: 12. This chain's CDR3 is CASDGGTGSFETQYF. The DNA for the CDR3 is TGTGCCAGCGATGGTGGGACAGGGAGTTTTGAGACCCAGTACTTC.

The CDR3 DNA reads TGCAGTGCTAGAGATTCGCTTAACCCAAGCTATGGCTACACCTTC. Amino acids: CSARDSLNPSYGYTF. The chain combines TRBV20-1 with TRBJ1-2; no clear D gene. V shed 0 bases and J shed 4 bases, with 15 bases lying between them. The CDR3 is made up of 15 amino acids. The V gene's germline CDR1 is DFQATT and CDR2 SNEGSKA (reference sequence).

This clonotype has just a few counts. This chain uses TRBV5-1 with TRBJ1-2, with TRBD1 matching over 9 bases. Unmatched junction bases numbered 12, after V lost 1 base and J lost 5 bases. This CDR3 is built from 17 residues. Germline V gene lookup returns CDR1 SGHRS and CDR2 YFSETQ. The chain's CDR3 is CASSLKDRGGGRYGYTF. CDR3 coding DNA: TGCGCCAGCAGCTTGAAGGACAGGGGAGGGGGACGGTATGGCTACACCTTC.

This chain connects TRBV10-3 to TRBJ1-1; D possibly corresponds to TRBD1 (5 bases). Germline CDR1 ENHRY, CDR2 SYGVKD. The CDR3 totals 13 residues. Trimming shortened V by 6 bases and J by 0 bases, and 8 bases separated the two germline ends. CDR3 nucleotides: TGTGCCATCAGGGACACATTGAACACTGAAGCTTTCTTT. Encoded protein: CAIRDTLNTEAFF.

The J gene is TRBJ2-7, the V gene TRBV11-2; D is unresolved. The CDR3 extends over 15 amino acids. Deletions cut 2 bases from V and 1 base from J, with 12 bases between. From germline, CDR1 is SGHAT and CDR2 FQNNGV. The CDR3 protein is CASSLLWLGSYEQYF. DNA of the CDR3: TGTGCCAGCAGCTTATTATGGCTAGGATCCTACGAGCAGTACTTC.

This clonotype was seen more than once but under ten times. This chain links TRBV4-1 with TRBJ1-5; weak D call: TRBD1 (5 bases). The germline V and J ends were trimmed by 0 bases and 2 bases, with 8 bases remaining between them. Germline CDR1 is MGHRA and CDR2 is YSYEKL. The CDR3 covers 15 residues. CDR3 in amino acids: CASSQDWGGNQPQHF. CDR3 in DNA: TGCGCCAGCAGCCAAGACTGGGGGGGCAATCAGCCCCAGCATTTT.

V is TRBV4-2 and J is TRBJ2-2; 8 nucleotides match TRBD1. This CDR3 contains 15 residues. Trimming took 10 bases from V and 5 from J; bases not matched to a gene: 12. Per germline, CDR1 LGHNA and CDR2 YNFKEQ. CDR3 nucleotides: TGTGCCACCTCCCAGGGGGCGGGACTTACCGGGGAGCTGTTTTTT. This sequence encodes CATSQGAGLTGELFF.

The chain recombines TRBV19 with TRBJ1-1; the match to TRBD1 covers 8 bases. From germline, CDR1 is LNHDA and CDR2 SQIVND (reference sequence). Trimming at V came to 0 bases and at J to 0 bases, leaving 6 bases not matched to a gene. The CDR3 length is 17 residues. CDR3 residues: CASSIDLGTGMNTEAFF. CDR3 DNA sequence: TGTGCCAGTAGTATAGATCTGGGGACAGGAATGAACACTGAAGCTTTCTTT.